These 18 T cell receptor beta chains share one sample of origin, sequenced in a study of T cell responses to AZD1222 COVID-19 vaccine. Repertoires were generated with immunoSEQ multiplex PCR, while TCRdb's copy carries only in-frame clones and drops some. The table records 75,000 to 100,000 clones, 70% to 90% of them present only once. This sample comprised peripheral blood, obtained on day 0 of AZD1222 vaccination. All receptors come from an adult in good health.

The chain couples TRBV5-4 to TRBJ2-7; tentatively, D is TRBD1 (5 bases). The CDR3 is 14 amino acids. Per germline, CDR1 SGHNT and CDR2 YYREEE (reference sequence). V dropped 2 bases and J dropped 1 base, with 10 bases sitting between them. The chain's CDR3 is CASSFDSRSYEQYF. In DNA form, the CDR3 reads TGTGCCAGCAGCTTCGACAGCAGATCCTACGAGCAGTACTTC.

V usage is TRBV30 and J usage is TRBJ2-2; 15 nucleotides line up with TRBD2. Looked up from germline, CDR1 is GTSNPN and CDR2 is SVGIG (reference sequence). The ends lost 2 bases at V and 6 bases at J; junction bases unmatched: 1. The CDR3 consists of 15 residues. CDR3 region: CAWSRTSGGAGELFF. CDR3 in DNA: TGTGCCTGGAGTCGGACTAGCGGGGGGGCCGGGGAGCTGTTTTTT.

The V gene is TRBV6-2 or TRBV6-3, the J gene TRBJ1-6; 11 bases align to TRBD1. Trimming at V came to 2 bases and at J to 7 bases, leaving 13 bases not matched to a gene. The CDR3 totals 19 residues. The V gene's germline CDR1 is MNHEY and CDR2 SVGEGT. The CDR3, as DNA: TGTGCCAGCAGTTACCCACGGACAGGGGGCGCCGGAGAAAATTCACCCCTCCACTTT. Translation gives CASSYPRTGGAGENSPLHF.

The chain links TRBV2 to TRBJ1-5, with 8 bases fitting TRBD1. The CDR3 runs to 15 residues. CDR1 and CDR2 from the germline V gene are SNHLY and FYNNEI. V dropped 6 bases and J dropped 5; count of bases not matched to a gene: 9. Written as DNA, the CDR3 is TGTGCCAGCAGAGGTGGGACAGGCAACCATCAGCCCCAGCATTTT. Translating gives CASRGGTGNHQPQHF.

J is TRBJ2-7 and V is TRBV14; 7 bases are a match to TRBD1. CDR1 is SGHDN and CDR2 is FVKESK in the germline V gene. Trimming took 4 bases from V and 1 from J; bases not matched to a gene: 7. The CDR3 has 15 residues. The CDR3 protein is CASSLSWDRSYEQYF. Written as DNA, the CDR3 is TGTGCCAGCAGCCTCAGTTGGGACAGATCCTACGAGCAGTACTTC.

The V and J genes are TRBV11-3 and TRBJ2-1, with D hard to call. This CDR3 is built from 16 residues. V lost 5 bases, J lost 1 base, and 15 bases lay in between. The germline V gene has CDR1 SGHNT and CDR2 YENEEA. The CDR3: CASSPDGAASYNEQFF. CDR3 sequence (DNA): TGTGCCAGCAGCCCTGACGGAGCAGCATCCTACAATGAGCAGTTCTTC.

V gene TRBV5-1 combines with J gene TRBJ2-1; D gene uncertain. CDR3 length: 14 residues. Germline CDR1 is SGHRS and CDR2 is YFSETQ. V was trimmed by 5 bases and J by 4 bases, leaving 13 bases between them. CDR3 DNA: TGCGCCAGCAGTTTCGCGACACCTTACAATGAGCAGTTCTTC. Encoded protein: CASSFATPYNEQFF.

The V and J genes are TRBV6-5 and TRBJ2-7, with D perhaps matching TRBD1 (6 bases). Between the trimmed V and J ends, which lost 5 bases and 0 bases, there was a span of 14 bases. Germline lookup yields CDR1 MNHEY and CDR2 SVGAGI. The CDR3 covers 15 residues. DNA for the CDR3: TGTGCCAGCAGTACAGGGTTAGAGGGCTCCTACGAGCAGTACTTC. Translation gives CASSTGLEGSYEQYF.

V is TRBV6-5 and J is TRBJ2-3; 9 nucleotides match TRBD2. After removal of 6 bases from V and 1 base from J, the junction contained 5 bases not matched to a gene. Germline V lookup: CDR1 MNHEY, CDR2 SVGAGI. The CDR3 has 15 residues. The CDR3 reads CASRRERGGTDTQYF. The CDR3 DNA reads as TGTGCCAGCAGGCGCGAGCGGGGGGGCACAGATACGCAGTATTTT.

The chain combines TRBV6-5 with TRBJ2-3, with 13 bases that match TRBD2. The V and J ends lost 5 bases and 6 bases, in that order; junction bases with no gene match: 5. The germline CDR1 and CDR2 sequences are MNHEY and SVGAGI. This CDR3 is built from 15 residues. CDR3 sequence: CASSPLLAGGDTQYF. CDR3 nucleotides: TGTGCCAGCAGTCCCCTACTAGCGGGGGGGGATACGCAGTATTTT.

V usage is TRBV3-1 (or the pseudogene TRBV3-2) and J usage is TRBJ2-5; the match to TRBD2 covers 7 bases. The CDR3 runs to 15 residues. CDR1 is LGHDT, CDR2 YNNKEL, per germline (reference sequence). V dropped 0 bases and J dropped 3; count of bases not matched to a gene: 4. The chain's CDR3 is CASSQDPAGKETQYF. The CDR3 DNA reads TGTGCCAGCAGCCAAGATCCAGCGGGGAAAGAGACCCAGTACTTC.

The chain has TRBV5-1 and TRBJ2-1; a weak D match, TRBD1 (5 bases). V was cut by 0 bases and J by 5 bases, with 9 bases left in between. The germline V gene has CDR1 SGHRS and CDR2 YFSETQ. The CDR3 is 14 amino acids. The CDR3 is CASSLEGWHNEQFF. In DNA, the CDR3 is TGCGCCAGCAGCTTGGAGGGGTGGCACAATGAGCAGTTCTTC. The full variable domain, in which reference TRBV5-1 and TRBJ2-1 provide the parts outside the CDR3, is KAGVTQTPRYLIKTRGQQVTLSCSPISGHRSVSWYQQTPGQGLQFLFEYFSETQRNKGNFPGRFSGRQFSNSRSEMNVSTLELGDSALYLCASSLEGWHNEQFFGPGTRLTVL.

V usage is TRBV19 and J usage is TRBJ1-5; 8 bases align to TRBD1. Trimming took 6 bases from V and 4 from J; bases not matched to a gene: 5. Germline assignment: CDR1 LNHDA and CDR2 SQIVND (reference sequence). CDR3 length equals 14 residues. CDR3 nucleotide sequence: TGTGCCAGTAGACTCGGACAGGGTAATCAGCCCCAGCATTTT. Translating gives CASRLGQGNQPQHF.

The chain recombines TRBV19 with TRBJ1-2; D is unresolved. CDR3 size: 10 residues. V gave up 5 bases and J gave up 7 bases, with 5 bases separating them. CDR1 is LNHDA and CDR2 is SQIVND in the germline V gene (reference sequence). The CDR3 sequence: CASSGIGYTF. As DNA, the CDR3 is TGTGCCAGTAGTGGGATTGGCTACACCTTC.

The chain carries TRBV13 and TRBJ1-4, with 7 bases fitting TRBD1. CDR1 is PRHDT and CDR2 is FYEKMQ in the germline V gene (reference sequence). J gave up 9 bases and V 5 bases, and 12 bases lay outside the gene matches. The CDR3 length is 15 residues. CDR3: CASSPGRDSYKKLFF. In DNA, the CDR3 is TGTGCCAGCAGCCCAGGGCGGGACAGCTACAAAAAACTGTTTTTT.

By share, this clone ranks as medium-sized (0.01 to 0.1%). V usage is TRBV12-3 or TRBV12-4 and J usage is TRBJ1-1; D ambiguous. Trimming took off 7 bases at V and 6 bases at J, with 15 bases between the two ends. The CDR3 runs 13 residues. CDR3 sequence reads: CASTNPQSPEAFF. CDR3 nucleotide sequence: TGTGCCAGCACTAACCCCCAATCACCTGAAGCTTTCTTT.

The V call is TRBV12-3 or TRBV12-4, the J call TRBJ1-4; no clear D. V lost 1 base, J lost 11 bases, and 11 bases lay in between. CDR3 size: 13 residues. CDR3 sequence reads: CASSLVGFGKLFF. CDR3 bases: TGTGCCAGCAGTTTAGTTGGTTTTGGGAAACTGTTTTTT.

V and J are TRBV28 and TRBJ2-7; the D gene is possibly TRBD2 (6 bases). This CDR3 contains 12 residues. Per germline, CDR1 MDHEN and CDR2 SYDVKM. The V and J ends lost 10 bases and 5 bases respectively, with 15 bases between them. CDR3 coding DNA: TGTGCCACCTCCCCCTGGGGGGACGAGCAGTACTTC. Its translation is CATSPWGDEQYF.